The table lists the clone carrying this TCR beta chain with a count of one. Its antigen remains unidentified. V lost 5 bases to trimming and J lost 0 bases; unmatched junction nucleotides: 3. The CDR3 is made up of 15 amino acids. Germline V gene data show CDR1 as SGHTA and CDR2 as FQGNSA. The data belong to a study of somatic mutations in cytotoxic T cells in rheumatoid arthritis. Findings and caveats of the study: A single CD8+ clone exceeded 20% of CD8+ cells in about an eighth of the roughly 60 patients. For rheumatoid arthritis patients, CD8+ clonality increased with age, whereas it did not in healthy controls.

Clones were sequenced by immunoSEQ multiplex PCR, and TCRdb holds only the in-frame ones, with some missing. The sample consists of 20,000 to 25,000 clones, approximately 81% of them appearing once. This TCR was sampled from an adult with rheumatoid arthritis. The V and J genes are TRBV7-2 and TRBJ2-2; 7 bases are shared with TRBD2. What was sequenced was CD8+ T cells sorted from blood. CDR3: CASSPLAANTGELFF. CDR3 DNA: TGTGCCAGCAGCCCTCTAGCGGCGAACACCGGGGAGCTGTTTTTT.